The rows below give T cell receptor beta chains drawn from one sample of a study of PD-1 blockade in mismatch repair-deficient tumors. Measured with immunoSEQ multiplex PCR; TCRdb has only the in-frame clones, and not every one. The repertoire holds around 30,000 clones, with around 80% as singletons. The material was PBMCs, obtained 6 to 7 weeks after starting pembrolizumab. Every receptor here comes from an adult with mismatch repair-deficient cancer. The CDR3 runs from the conserved cysteine through the conserved F or W. A D gene is named only where the DNA matches it firmly. A clone size is listed for some rows: how often the clone was seen (once, few, many), or a class if it is expanded.

v_gene	j_gene	len	abundance	d_gene	CDR3nt	CDR3aa
TRBV5-1	TRBJ2-7	15	.	TRBD2	TGCGCCAGCAGCCCTCAGACTAGCGGGAGGTACGAGCAGTACTTC	CASSPQTSGRYEQYF
TRBV30	TRBJ1-2	13	.	.	TGTGCCTGGAGTGTAAACAGGAACTATGGCTACACCTTC	CAWSVNRNYGYTF
TRBV28	TRBJ1-1	15	.	TRBD1	TGTGCCAGCAGTTCCTCCGGGACAGGGCTAACTGAAGCTTTCTTT	CASSSSGTGLTEAFF
TRBV14	TRBJ1-2	13	medium-sized	.	TGTGCCAGCAGCCAAGCTATAAGAGGCGTCTACACCTTC	CASSQAIRGVYTF
TRBV9	TRBJ1-1	15	.	.	TGTGCCAGCAGCGAGACCCCGGGCGCGGGGACTGAAGCTTTCTTT	CASSETPGAGTEAFF
TRBV4-1	TRBJ2-1	17	.	TRBD2	TGCGCCAGCAGCTTACTAATGACTAGCGGGGTTTACAATGAGCAGTTCTTC	CASSLLMTSGVYNEQFF
TRBV21-1	TRBJ2-3	16	.	.	TGTGCCAGCAGCAAAATACTAGCGGGAGGGCCGGATACGCAGTATTTT	CASSKILAGGPDTQYF
TRBV20-1	TRBJ1-1	11	.	.	TGCAGTGCTAGGGCTAACACTGAAGCTTTCTTT	CSARANTEAFF
TRBV7-8	TRBJ2-5	13	.	.	TGTGCCAGCAGCTCGGACGGGGGTCAGACCCAGTACTTC	CASSSDGGQTQYF
TRBV27	TRBJ2-7	16	.	TRBD2	TGTGCCAGCAGTTTAGGGAGACTAGCGGGAGTCTACGAGCAGTACTTC	CASSLGRLAGVYEQYF
TRBV5-1	TRBJ2-5	14	few	TRBD2	TGCGCCAGCAGCGAATTTGGGGGGGAAGAGACCCAGTACTTC	CASSEFGGEETQYF
TRBV2	TRBJ2-5	13	.	TRBD1	TGTGCCAGCATCGCACAGGGGCAAGAGACCCAGTACTTC	CASIAQGQETQYF
TRBV5-1	TRBJ2-1	16	.	.	TGCGCCAGCAGCTTGGGACACCGAATCTCCTACAATGAGCAGTTCTTC	CASSLGHRISYNEQFF
TRBV4-1	TRBJ2-1	16	.	TRBD1	TGCGCCAGCCCTAAAGGGACGGGACAGGGGTACAATGAGCAGTTCTTC	CASPKGTGQGYNEQFF
TRBV7-9	TRBJ1-2	14	.	TRBD1	TGTGCCAGCAGCTTGGGACAGGGGTCCTATGGCTACACCTTC	CASSLGQGSYGYTF
TRBV4-1	TRBJ2-7	17	.	TRBD2	TGCGCCAGCAGCCAAGATAGACTAGCGGGAGAGTTTTACGAGCAGTACTTC	CASSQDRLAGEFYEQYF
TRBV6-1	TRBJ2-7	15	.	.	TGTGCCAGCAGTGAACTTACATATCATTCCTACGAGCAGTACTTC	CASSELTYHSYEQYF
TRBV6-1	TRBJ2-7	14	few	.	TGTGCCAGCAGTGTAAGTCAGGGGGGTTACGAGCAGTACTTC	CASSVSQGGYEQYF
TRBV7-8	TRBJ2-5	18	.	TRBD2	TGTGCCAGCAGCCCCGACTATGGACTAGCGGGAAGCGAAGAGACCCAGTACTTC	CASSPDYGLAGSEETQYF
TRBV6-6	TRBJ1-3	13	.	.	TGTGCCAGCAGTTATCAGGGGCTCAACACCATATATTTT	CASSYQGLNTIYF
TRBV10-3	TRBJ2-7	15	few	.	TGTGCCATCAGTGATGCTAACCACAGACCCTACGAGCAGTACTTC	CAISDANHRPYEQYF
TRBV7-3	TRBJ2-6	15	once	.	TGTGCCAGCAGCTCAGACCGGGCTGGGGCCAACGTCCTGACTTTC	CASSSDRAGANVLTF
TRBV6-6	TRBJ1-5	15	.	.	TGTGCCAGCTATGTACTGGGCGGGGTCGGTCAGCCCCAGCATTTT	CASYVLGGVGQPQHF
TRBV7-3	TRBJ2-6	16	.	.	TGTGCCAGCAGCTTAAACGAGGGCTCTGGGGCCAACGTCCTGACTTTC	CASSLNEGSGANVLTF
TRBV13	TRBJ1-1	15	once	.	TGTGCCAGCAGCTGGGGGCGGGGGGTTTACACTGAAGCTTTCTTT	CASSWGRGVYTEAFF
TRBV27	TRBJ2-7	15	.	.	TGTGCCAGCAGTTTCGGGCAGGGTTATTTTTACGAGCAGTACTTC	CASSFGQGYFYEQYF
TRBV7-8	TRBJ2-7	16	.	TRBD2	TGTGCCAGCAGCTTGACAAGCGGGAGTAGCTCCTACGAGCAGTACTTC	CASSLTSGSSSYEQYF
TRBV5-1	TRBJ2-3	15	.	TRBD1	TGCGCCAGCAGCTCCGGGACAGGCTTCACAGATACGCAGTATTTT	CASSSGTGFTDTQYF
TRBV9	TRBJ2-7	14	.	.	TGTGCCAGCAGCGCGGGAGGAGGGGGGTACGAGCAGTACTTC	CASSAGGGGYEQYF
TRBV11-2	TRBJ2-3	17	.	TRBD2	TGTGCCAGCAGCCTCTCCCGACTAGCGGGGTCCACAGATACGCAGTATTTT	CASSLSRLAGSTDTQYF
TRBV6-5	TRBJ2-1	16	.	.	TGTGCCAGCAGTTACGGTGGGGAGAGCTCCTACAATGAGCAGTTCTTC	CASSYGGESSYNEQFF